The source of this T cell receptor beta chain is a study of cytomegalovirus exposure and HLA in healthy donors. PCR employed 60 Vbeta and 13 Jbeta primers. The repertoire was sequenced with immunoSEQ multiplex PCR; TCRdb's copy has only in-frame clones and lacks some. Among 80,000 to 100,000 clones listed, over 60% were seen once. CDR3 size: 15 residues. Germline CDR1 reads GTSNPN; CDR2 reads SVGIG (reference sequence). The junction had 9 bases not matched to a gene; V was cut back by 2 bases and J by 5 bases. Only one count was recorded for this clone. This TCR was sampled from a male donor in good health and CMV-seropositive. The gene calls are TRBV30 and TRBJ2-3; 8 bases match TRBD1. The sequencing sample was made of PBMCs. CDR3 in DNA: TGTGCCTGGAGTAACGGACAGGGAAGAAGAGATACGCAGTATTTT. Amino acid sequence: CAWSNGQGRRDTQYF.